The 15 T cell receptor beta chains presented below share a single source sample, sequenced in a study of neoadjuvant anti-PD-1 for oral cavity cancer. Profiled with immunoSEQ multiplex PCR; TCRdb holds only in-frame clones, not every one. The top ten hold about 3.7% of the sample, which has 68,000 or so clones, 85% seen once. Time point noted: after neoadjuvant nivolumab, at surgical resection. The sequences come from PBMCs, collected after nivolumab (anti-PD-1) treatment. The receptors stem from a person aged 35-79 years with oral cavity squamous cell carcinoma.

The chain carries TRBV7-3 and TRBJ2-1; 7 positions agree with TRBD1. V lost 4 bases and J lost 7; bases outside the gene matches: 4. The CDR3 totals 13 residues. Germline-derived CDR1 and CDR2 are SGHTA and FQGTGA. The CDR3, as DNA: TGTGCCAGCAGCTCCCAACAGGGGAATGAGCAGTTCTTC. Amino acids: CASSSQQGNEQFF.

The chain combines TRBV30 with TRBJ2-1; 7 positions match TRBD1. CDR1 and CDR2 from the germline V gene are GTSNPN and SVGIG (reference sequence). The V segment lost 4 bases and the J segment 9 bases; nucleotides outside the gene matches: 3. The CDR3 has 11 residues. CDR3 sequence: CAWNRGSEQFF. DNA of the CDR3: TGTGCCTGGAACAGGGGCAGTGAGCAGTTCTTC.

The chain has TRBV2 and TRBJ1-1; D might be TRBD1 (5 bases). Germline lookup yields CDR1 SNHLY and CDR2 FYNNEI. The CDR3 totals 13 residues. Trimming pared 7 bases from V and 1 base from J, leaving 10 bases between. DNA for the CDR3: TGTGCCAGCAAGGAGGGGTGGAACACTGAAGCTTTCTTT. Translating gives CASKEGWNTEAFF.

This clone has just a few counts. The chain carries TRBV28 and TRBJ2-5, with TRBD1 as a possible D gene (6 bases). The CDR3 sequence is 11 residues long. Trimming left V 7 bases short and J 7 bases short, with 10 bases between. CDR1 is MDHEN, CDR2 SYDVKM, per germline. The CDR3 loop reads CASTEGGTQYF. CDR3 bases: TGTGCCAGCACCGAAGGGGGGACCCAGTACTTC.

The chain joins TRBV6-6 to TRBJ1-4, with 7 bases aligning to TRBD1. This CDR3 is built from 16 residues. Trimming removed 2 bases from V and 7 bases from J; junction bases left unmatched: 10. The germline CDR1 and CDR2 sequences are MNHNY and SVGAGI (reference sequence). The CDR3 DNA is TGTGCCAGCAGTTACCCTCGAGGGACAGTCTTTGAAAAACTGTTTTTT. It is translated as CASSYPRGTVFEKLFF.

Concerning this clone itself: The same CDR3 is also encoded by other DNA sequences in this sample. The rearrangement joins TRBV7-8 to TRBJ2-7; D is undetermined. Germline values: CDR1 SGHVS, CDR2 FQNEAQ. This CDR3 has 13 residues. The ends were cut back, 1 base at V and 2 bases at J, with 6 bases in the middle. CDR3 protein: CASSLGGPYEQYF. The CDR3 DNA reads as TGTGCCAGCAGCTTAGGCGGTCCCTACGAGCAGTACTTC. The variable domain in full, completed from reference TRBV7-8 and TRBJ2-7, reads GAGVSQSPRYKVAKRGQDVALRCDPISGHVSLFWYQQALGQGPEFLTYFQNEAQLDKSGLPSDRFFAERPEGSVSTLKIQRTQQEDSAVYLCASSLGGPYEQYFGPGTRLTVT.

This clone appeared a single time. This chain links TRBV5-1 with TRBJ2-7; D gene uncertain. V lost 0 bases, J lost 7 bases, and 5 bases lay in between. In germline, CDR1 is SGHRS, CDR2 YFSETQ. The CDR3 is 11 amino acids. Written as DNA, the CDR3 is TGCGCCAGCAGCTTGGAGTCGGAGCAGTACTTC. Its translation: CASSLESEQYF.

The chain has TRBV11-2 and TRBJ2-1; D gene ambiguous. The CDR3 runs 16 residues. V lost 0 bases, J lost 5 bases, and 14 bases lay in between. Looked up from germline, CDR1 is SGHAT and CDR2 is FQNNGV. The DNA for the CDR3 is TGTGCCAGCAGCTTAGAGGCAGCCCTTACTGACAATGAGCAGTTCTTC. It translates to CASSLEAALTDNEQFF.

The V gene is TRBV7-3, the J gene TRBJ2-2; 8 bases align to TRBD1. V dropped 5 bases and J dropped 1; count of bases not matched to a gene: 3. The CDR3 loop spans 15 amino acids. CDR1 and CDR2 from the germline V gene are SGHTA and FQGTGA. The CDR3 DNA reads TGTGCCAGCAGCGCCGGACAGGGGAACACCGGGGAGCTGTTTTTT. Its translation is CASSAGQGNTGELFF.

The V gene is TRBV10-3, the J gene TRBJ2-7, with D tentatively TRBD1 (5 bases). The CDR3 has 11 amino acids. V was shortened by 10 bases and J by 3 bases, with 10 bases between the two germline ends. Germline V gene sequence: CDR1 ENHRY, CDR2 SYGVKD. CDR3 nucleotide sequence: TGTGCCAGCGGTACAGGCTACGAGCAGTACTTC. It translates to CASGTGYEQYF.

Details on this clone: The germline gene is not matched at one end of the junction; a read error may be the cause. This chain connects TRBV7-7 to TRBJ1-3; weak D call: TRBD1 (5 bases). Germline V gives CDR1 SSHAT, CDR2 FNYEAQ (reference sequence). This CDR3 has 16 residues. The CDR3 spells CASSLGDAGNGNTIYF. CDR3 nucleotide sequence: TGTGCTAGCAGCTTAGGGGACGCAGGGAATGGAAACACCATATATTTT.

This rearrangement joins TRBV6-1 to TRBJ2-1; D might be TRBD1 or TRBD2, each matching 5 bases. The CDR3 runs 14 residues. V was trimmed by 6 bases and J by 5 bases, leaving 14 bases between them. In germline, CDR1 is MNHNS, CDR2 SASEGT. CDR3 in amino acids: CASSPGSRDNEQFF. The CDR3 DNA reads TGTGCCAGCAGCCCAGGGAGTCGAGACAATGAGCAGTTCTTC.

This clone has just one count. Other DNA sequences from this sample encode an identical CDR3 as well. V usage is TRBV6-5 and J usage is TRBJ2-7; D might be TRBD2 (7 bases). This CDR3 spans 11 amino acids. In germline, CDR1 is MNHEY, CDR2 SVGAGI. V was cut by 6 bases and J by 6 bases, with 9 bases left in between. For the CDR3, the DNA is TGTGCCAGCAGAAGGGGGGGCGAGCAGTACTTC. Translating gives CASRRGGEQYF.

The rearrangement joins TRBV27 to TRBJ2-7; 12 bases line up with TRBD1. The CDR3 has 14 amino acids. The germline CDR1 and CDR2 sequences are MNHEY and SMNVEV (reference sequence). Trimming at V came to 3 bases and at J to 5 bases, leaving 2 bases not matched to a gene. The CDR3: CASSLGTGGHEQYF. CDR3 nucleotide sequence: TGTGCCAGCAGTTTGGGGACAGGGGGCCACGAGCAGTACTTC.

V and J are TRBV9 and TRBJ2-6, with TRBD2 identical over 11 bases. The V segment lost 0 bases and the J segment 0 bases; nucleotides outside the gene matches: 14. Germline V gene lookup returns CDR1 SGDLS and CDR2 YYNGEE. The CDR3 contains 22 residues. The CDR3 spells CASSVGPSFSGRDLSGANVLTF. Written as DNA, the CDR3 is TGTGCCAGCAGCGTAGGACCCTCCTTTAGCGGGAGGGACCTCTCTGGGGCCAACGTCCTGACTTTC.